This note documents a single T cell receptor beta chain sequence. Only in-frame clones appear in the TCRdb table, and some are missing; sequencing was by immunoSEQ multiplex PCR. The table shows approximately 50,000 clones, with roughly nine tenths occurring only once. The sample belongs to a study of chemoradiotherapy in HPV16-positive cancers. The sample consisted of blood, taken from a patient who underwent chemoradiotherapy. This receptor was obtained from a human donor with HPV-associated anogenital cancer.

The DNA for the CDR3 is TGTGCCAGTAGTCGTGGACTCGACTCCTACAATGAGCAGTTCTTC. It encodes CASSRGLDSYNEQFF. The chain uses TRBV19 and TRBJ2-1, with a possible D match to TRBD2 (5 bases). The CDR3 is 15 residues long. V lost 5 bases and J 0 bases, leaving 11 bases between the germline ends. Looked up from germline, CDR1 is LNHDA and CDR2 is SQIVND (reference sequence).